This entry lists 21 T cell receptor beta chains sequenced from one sample in a study of shared clonotypes between healthy human individuals. The protocol was immunoSEQ multiplex PCR, while the TCRdb copy is restricted to in-frame clones and leaves out a portion. The sample records approximately 1.4 million clones, roughly 98% being singletons. Sequenced sample: naive CD4+ T cells sorted from blood. Described subset: CD45RA+ positively selected. The origin of the receptors is a man under 40 in good health.

The chain couples TRBV18 to TRBJ1-4, with 7 bases matching TRBD1. The CDR3 is 14 amino acids. Germline trimming cut 1 base from V and 7 bases from J; bases unmatched to any gene: 3. Germline V lookup: CDR1 KGHSH, CDR2 LQKENI. Here the CDR3 reads CASSPQGAREKLFF. DNA of the CDR3: TGTGCCAGCTCACCACAGGGGGCGCGTGAAAAACTGTTTTTT.

The genes are TRBV7-6 and TRBJ1-2; D perhaps matches TRBD1 (6 bases). Germline V CDR1 and CDR2: SGHVS, FNYEAQ. This CDR3 has 15 amino acids. V shed 5 bases and J shed 4 bases, with 17 bases lying between them. The CDR3 coding sequence is TGTGCCAGCAGCCCTCTAAACAGGGCCGGCTATGGCTACACCTTC. As protein: CASSPLNRAGYGYTF. Combining the CDR3 with reference TRBV7-6 and TRBJ1-2 gives the whole variable domain GAGVSQSPRYKVTKRGQDVALRCDPISGHVSLYWYRQALGQGPEFLTYFNYEAQQDKSGLPNDRFSAERPEGSISTLTIQRTEQRDSAMYRCASSPLNRAGYGYTFGSGTRLTVV.

The rearrangement uses TRBV14 and TRBJ1-2; D is ambiguous. V was pared by 2 bases and J by 5 bases, with 9 bases between. This CDR3 has 13 residues. CDR1 SGHDN and CDR2 FVKESK come from the germline V gene. The CDR3 loop is CASSQPHLYGYTF. DNA of the CDR3: TGTGCCAGCAGCCAACCCCACTTATATGGCTACACCTTC.

The V call is TRBV2, the J call TRBJ1-3; D ambiguous. Germline V CDR1 and CDR2: SNHLY, FYNNEI. Trimming took 5 bases from V and 4 from J, leaving 12 bases between them. The CDR3 length is 14 residues. The CDR3 here is CASSKDLSGNTIYF. The CDR3 nucleotides are TGTGCCAGCAGTAAAGACCTTTCCGGAAACACCATATATTTT.

V gene TRBV5-5 combines with J gene TRBJ2-3; D possibly corresponds to TRBD1 (6 bases). This CDR3 contains 16 residues. V shed 4 bases and J shed 5 bases, with 20 bases lying between them. Germline V gives CDR1 SGHKS, CDR2 YYEKEE (reference sequence). The DNA of the CDR3 is TGTGCCAGCAGCCCCCAACCGCGACAGGTGTTAGATACGCAGTATTTT. It codes for CASSPQPRQVLDTQYF.

The genes are TRBV5-1 and TRBJ2-5; D might be TRBD1 (6 bases). V was trimmed by 4 bases and J by 5 bases, leaving 15 bases between them. The CDR3 runs 14 residues. Per the germline V gene, CDR1 is SGHRS and CDR2 is YFSETQ. Written as DNA, the CDR3 is TGCGCCAGCAGCGTGACGACAGGCGCCGAGACCCAGTACTTC. Protein sequence: CASSVTTGAETQYF.

This chain joins TRBV10-2 and TRBJ2-1; 11 bases line up with TRBD2. The V gene's germline CDR1 is WSHSY and CDR2 SAAADI. The V segment lost 8 bases and the J segment 4 bases; nucleotides outside the gene matches: 7. The CDR3 is made up of 15 amino acids. The CDR3 loop reads CASSRTSGSYNEQFF. In DNA form, the CDR3 reads TGCGCCAGCTCCCGTACTAGCGGGAGTTACAATGAGCAGTTCTTC.

The chain carries TRBV5-4 and TRBJ2-2; 9 positions agree with TRBD2. Germline loops: CDR1 SGHNT, CDR2 YYREEE (reference sequence). The CDR3 runs 17 residues. The V gene end was trimmed by 0 bases and the J gene end by 0 bases; junction bases not matched to a gene: 3. The CDR3 nucleotides read TGTGCCAGCAGCTTGGCTTTAGCGGGAGCGAACACCGGGGAGCTGTTTTTT. Protein product: CASSLALAGANTGELFF.

About this clone: An end of the junction does not agree with germline; a read error may underlie this. The J gene is TRBJ2-1, the V gene TRBV28; no definite D call. The V gene's germline CDR1 is MDHEN and CDR2 SYDVKM. The CDR3 spans 13 residues. The CDR3 DNA sequence: TGTGCCAGCAGTTGGGTCTCCAACAATGAGCAGTTCTTC. This sequence encodes CASSWVSNNEQFF.

The chain joins TRBV15 to TRBJ2-1; weak D call: TRBD2 (6 bases). Germline assignment: CDR1 LNHNV and CDR2 YYDKDF (reference sequence). This CDR3 has 16 amino acids. V shed 0 bases and J shed 5 bases, with 14 bases lying between them. The CDR3 DNA follows: TGTGCCACCAGCAGAGATCCCCCCTTAGCGGACAATGAGCAGTTCTTC. Amino acids: CATSRDPPLADNEQFF.

This clone is a singleton in its sample. The chain has TRBV28 and TRBJ1-2, with TRBD1 matching over 10 bases. Per the germline V gene, CDR1 is MDHEN and CDR2 is SYDVKM. V shed 5 bases and J 0 bases; nucleotides not matched to a gene: 6. This CDR3 has 16 residues. CDR3 in amino acids: CASSGQGVGPNYGYTF. CDR3 DNA: TGTGCCAGCAGTGGACAGGGGGTCGGCCCTAACTATGGCTACACCTTC.

The chain joins TRBV19 to TRBJ1-2; D is unresolved. Trimming took off 3 bases at V and 2 bases at J, with 16 bases between the two ends. This CDR3 is built from 16 residues. From germline, CDR1 is LNHDA and CDR2 SQIVND (reference sequence). The CDR3: CASSISRLPVNYGYTF. As DNA, the CDR3 is TGTGCCAGTAGTATCTCACGTCTCCCCGTCAACTATGGCTACACCTTC.

This clone was counted once. This chain links TRBV15 with TRBJ1-5; D gene ambiguous. In germline, CDR1 is LNHNV, CDR2 YYDKDF (reference sequence). The CDR3 length is 13 residues. With 0 bases removed from V and 6 bases from J, the gap between germline ends came to 6 bases. CDR3 amino acids: CATSRDSGQPQHF. DNA for the CDR3: TGTGCCACCAGCAGAGATTCGGGTCAGCCCCAGCATTTT.

V is TRBV27 and J is TRBJ1-3, with D unresolved. The V end was cut by 5 bases, the J end by 0 bases, with 14 bases between. The CDR3 extends over 16 amino acids. Germline V CDR1 and CDR2: MNHEY, SMNVEV (reference sequence). The CDR3 loop is CASSAIGRSSGNTIYF. CDR3 nucleotides: TGTGCCAGCAGTGCGATCGGACGGAGCTCTGGAAACACCATATATTTT.

The chain carries TRBV15 and TRBJ2-5; D is possibly TRBD2 (6 bases). Germline values: CDR1 LNHNV, CDR2 YYDKDF (reference sequence). The CDR3 consists of 15 residues. Trimming pared 2 bases from V and 2 bases from J, leaving 12 bases between. The CDR3 loop is CATSRQREWQETQYF. Written as DNA, the CDR3 is TGTGCCACCAGCAGACAACGGGAGTGGCAAGAGACCCAGTACTTC.

The V gene is TRBV2, the J gene TRBJ2-1, with D perhaps matching TRBD1 (6 bases). The germline V and J ends were trimmed by 4 bases and 5 bases, with 15 bases remaining between them. CDR1 SNHLY and CDR2 FYNNEI come from the germline V gene. CDR3 size: 15 residues. The CDR3 nucleotides are TGTGCCAGCAGTGTACTACAGGGAACACACAATGAGCAGTTCTTC. Its translation: CASSVLQGTHNEQFF.

The rearrangement joins TRBV18 to TRBJ2-5; 7 bases agree with TRBD1. This CDR3 is built from 14 residues. Germline lookup yields CDR1 KGHSH and CDR2 LQKENI. With V trimmed by 6 bases and J by 5 bases, 9 bases remained unmatched. The CDR3 is CASSRQGPRETQYF. The CDR3 bases are TGTGCCAGCTCGCGACAGGGTCCTAGGGAGACCCAGTACTTC.

The chain employs TRBV28 and TRBJ1-4; the match to TRBD1 covers 8 bases. The CDR3 is 18 amino acids. Germline V gene sequence: CDR1 MDHEN, CDR2 SYDVKM. V dropped 6 bases and J dropped 10; count of bases not matched to a gene: 22. The CDR3 bases are TGTGCCAGCAGACTATTCTCCGGGACAGGCGTTATGAAGGGAAAACTGTTTTTT. Translation gives CASRLFSGTGVMKGKLFF. Looking up the rest from reference TRBV28 and TRBJ1-4 gives the full variable domain: DVKVTQSSRYLVKRTGEKVFLECVQDMDHENMFWYRQDPGLGLRLIYFSYDVKMKEKGDIPEGYSVSREKKERFSLILESASTNQTSMYLCASRLFSGTGVMKGKLFFGSGTQLSVL.

The chain uses TRBV28 and TRBJ1-1; D not resolved. The V end lost 3 bases, the J end lost 0 bases, and 14 bases lay between the germline ends. Per germline, CDR1 MDHEN and CDR2 SYDVKM. This CDR3 comprises 16 residues. CDR3: CASSFFEGLMNTEAFF. Written as DNA, the CDR3 is TGTGCCAGCAGTTTTTTTGAAGGGCTTATGAACACTGAAGCTTTCTTT.

The rearrangement joins TRBV19 to TRBJ2-1, with TRBD2 matching 7 bases. The CDR3 consists of 15 residues. V lost 6 bases and J lost 6; bases outside the gene matches: 11. Looked up from germline, CDR1 is LNHDA and CDR2 is SQIVND (reference sequence). CDR3 nucleotides: TGTGCCAGTAGGTCGAACGGGAGGCCGGGCAATGAGCAGTTCTTC. Its translation is CASRSNGRPGNEQFF.

The gene calls are TRBV19 and TRBJ2-7; possible D gene TRBD1, 6 bases. Germline V gene sequence: CDR1 LNHDA, CDR2 SQIVND (reference sequence). With 5 bases removed from V and 4 bases from J, the gap between germline ends came to 15 bases. There are 14 residues in the CDR3. The chain's CDR3 is CASSYRVDTYEQYF. The CDR3 DNA is TGTGCCAGTAGTTACAGGGTTGATACGTACGAGCAGTACTTC.